This TCR beta chain was obtained from a study of T-cell memory formation after mild COVID-19. Study in general: TCR clusters were largely donor specific. Findings and caveats of the study: In pre-infection memory, a portion of responding clones appeared, which suggested that cross-reactive memory joined.

A note on this clonotype: Antigen unknown.

Germline CDR1 is SGHTA and CDR2 is FQGTGA. This CDR3 comprises 14 residues. V was trimmed by 5 bases and J by 0 bases, leaving 8 bases between them. TCRdb re-called the 5' RACE reads through MiXCR, storing one row per CDR3 protein. In the table there are roughly 410,000 distinct CDR3 sequences, more than 20% of which are singletons. This sequence was found in an adult woman who had mild COVID-19 (a few samples of this study predate the infection). Cell type and time point are not known. Sequenced sample: PBMCs or a T cell subset sorted from them (not recorded which). V usage is TRBV7-3 and J usage is TRBJ2-1; D unclear. In DNA form, the CDR3 reads TGTGCCAGCAGCCCCTCTAGCTCCTACAATGAGCAGTTCTTC. The encoded protein is CASSPSSSYNEQFF.